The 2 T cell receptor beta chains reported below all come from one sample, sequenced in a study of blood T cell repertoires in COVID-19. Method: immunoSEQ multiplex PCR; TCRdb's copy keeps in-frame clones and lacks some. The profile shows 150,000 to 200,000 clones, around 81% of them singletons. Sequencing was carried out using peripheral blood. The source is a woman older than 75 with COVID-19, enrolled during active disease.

The CDR3 reads CAWSVESGNQPQHF. CDR3 nucleotides: TGTGCCTGGAGTGTAGAGTCCGGCAATCAGCCCCAGCATTTT. The rearrangement links TRBV30 to TRBJ1-5; D is ambiguous. Germline CDR1 is GTSNPN and CDR2 is SVGIG (reference sequence). V dropped 0 bases and J dropped 2 bases, with 8 bases sitting between them. This CDR3 is built from 14 residues.

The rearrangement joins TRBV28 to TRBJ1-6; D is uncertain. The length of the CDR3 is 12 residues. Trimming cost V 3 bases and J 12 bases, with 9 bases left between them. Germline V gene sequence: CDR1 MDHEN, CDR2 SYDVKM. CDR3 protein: CASSFPRRPLHF. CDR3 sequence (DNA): TGTGCCAGCAGTTTCCCCCGTAGACCCCTCCACTTT.